The rows below give T cell receptor beta chains drawn from one sample of a study of immune cell composition in non-small cell lung cancer. Profiled with immunoSEQ multiplex PCR; TCRdb holds only in-frame clones, not every one. The sample has about 990 clones, 69% seen once. Sequencing input: lung tumor tissue. The receptor source for this set is a human donor with non-small cell lung cancer. Each CDR3 is given with its conserved first and last residue. The D gene is left open where the match is weak. Clone size is not always given. Where it is, it says once, few, many or a class for expanded clones.

TRBV6-4	.	TRBJ2-2	.	TGTGCCAGCAGTGACTCACGGGGGACGAACACCGGGGAGCTGTTTTTT	CASSDSRGTNTGELFF
TRBV10-3	.	TRBJ2-5	TRBD1	TGTGCCATCAGTCGGGACAGGGAGCCCCAAGAGACCCAGTACTTC	CAISRDREPQETQYF
TRBV6-1	.	TRBJ1-4	.	TGTGCCAGCAGTGATGAGGGACTCCCTAGGGCTAGCGAAAAACTGTTTTTT	CASSDEGLPRASEKLFF
TRBV28	.	TRBJ1-4	.	TGTGCCAGCAGTTTATTCTTGTGGCAGGGAGGCACTAATGAAAAACTGTTTTTT	CASSLFLWQGGTNEKLFF
TRBV25-1	.	TRBJ2-1	.	TGTGCCAGCAGCTCAGGGGATGAGCAGTTCTTC	CASSSGDEQFF
TRBV5-6	once	TRBJ2-3	.	TGTGCCAGCAGCTTGGACAGCGGGACAGATACGCAGTATTTT	CASSLDSGTDTQYF
TRBV28	.	TRBJ1-1	TRBD1	TGTGCCAGCAGTCCAGGACAGGGGGCGGGTGAAGCTTTCTTT	CASSPGQGAGEAFF
TRBV18	.	TRBJ2-7	.	TGTGCCAGCTCACCTACCCCCGACAGCTCCTACGAGCAGTACTTC	CASSPTPDSSYEQYF
TRBV5-1	.	TRBJ1-6	.	TGCGCCAGCAGCTTGGTGGCGGCTGCTGATTCACCCCTCCACTTT	CASSLVAAADSPLHF
TRBV5-8	few	TRBJ1-5	TRBD1	TGTGCCAGCAGCCATGGACAGGTGGGTCAGCCCCAGCATTTT	CASSHGQVGQPQHF
TRBV19	.	TRBJ2-1	TRBD2	TGTGCCAGTAGTTCCGGGACTACGAATCAAAATGAGCAGTTCTTC	CASSSGTTNQNEQFF
TRBV5-4	once	TRBJ2-1	TRBD2	TGTGCCAGCAGGCCCCGAGGGGCGGGGGGGGCCAATGAGCAGTTCTTC	CASRPRGAGGANEQFF
TRBV7-4	.	TRBJ2-1	.	TGTGCCAGCAGCTTAGGTGGAGGCTCCTACAATGAGCAGTTCTTC	CASSLGGGSYNEQFF
TRBV5-4	.	TRBJ1-1	TRBD1	TGTGCCAGCAGCGTCGGGACAGGGATCCAGGGTGAAGCTTTCTTT	CASSVGTGIQGEAFF
TRBV28	.	TRBJ1-2	.	TGTGCCAGCGGTCGGGGAGGGGGGAGCGGCTACACCTTC	CASGRGGGSGYTF
TRBV2	.	TRBJ1-3	.	TGTGCCAGTAGGACAGAGAACTCTGGAAACACCATATATTTT	CASRTENSGNTIYF
TRBV7-3	.	TRBJ2-3	.	TGTGCCAGCAGCTTAGAGGCCAGGGGCACAGATACGCAGTATTTT	CASSLEARGTDTQYF
TRBV28	.	TRBJ1-5	TRBD1	TGTGCCAGCAGTTTGACAGGGAGCCATCAGCCCCAGCATTTT	CASSLTGSHQPQHF
TRBV5-8	.	TRBJ2-1	TRBD2	TGTGCCAGCAGCTTGGGGCTGACTAGCGGGCGCTACAATGAGCAGTTCTTC	CASSLGLTSGRYNEQFF
TRBV28	.	TRBJ2-3	TRBD1	TGTGCCAGCAGTCACGATAAGACAGGGGGAAGCGCAGATACGCAGTATTTT	CASSHDKTGGSADTQYF
TRBV19	.	TRBJ2-2	.	TGTGCCAGTAGTTCGTCAGGGACGAACACCGGGGAGCTGTTTTTT	CASSSSGTNTGELFF
TRBV5-4	.	TRBJ2-2	.	TGTGCCAGCAGCTTGGAGATACAGGGCACCGGGGAGCTGTTTTTT	CASSLEIQGTGELFF
TRBV12-5	.	TRBJ2-2	.	TGTGCTAGTGGTTTGGTACAGACAGAGAACACCGGGGAGCTGTTTTTT	CASGLVQTENTGELFF
TRBV27	.	TRBJ2-4	TRBD2	TGTGCCAGTTCCCCCCGGGGGGGGCAGAGGGACATTCAGTACTTC	CASSPRGGQRDIQYF
TRBV28	few	TRBJ2-1	TRBD2	TGTGCCAGCAGGGACACTCTAGCGGGAGGGCCCTACAATGAGCAGTTCTTC	CASRDTLAGGPYNEQFF
TRBV19	.	TRBJ2-2	.	TGTGCCAGTATTTCCGGGGGGCAGAACACCGGGGAGCTGTTTTTT	CASISGGQNTGELFF